This T cell receptor (beta chain) was documented in a study of Ad26.COV2.S vaccination and SARS-CoV-2 variants. Clones were read by immunoSEQ multiplex PCR, and TCRdb kept only the in-frame ones, dropping some. The sample holds 300,000 to 350,000 clones, 88% seen once. Study-wide findings and caveats: While placebo recipients had lower spike-specific TCR breadth, vaccine recipients had more. An underestimation of total T cell responses may have resulted from the TCR breadth and depth analyses.

As to this clone: Antigen unknown.

Treatment here: roughly 20 received Ad26.COV2.S at low or high dose, single or two shots; about 5 received placebo; per-sample allocation not given. All samples were drawn on day 63, counting from the first vaccine or placebo injection. It was an adult aged 18-55 years in Boston who was the donor. Germline V CDR1 and CDR2: SGHAT, FQNNGV. Trimming removed 1 base at V and 3 bases at J, with 10 bases between. CDR3 length: 14 amino acids. The source was peripheral blood, collected in a trial of Ad26.COV2.S vaccine versus placebo. The source is a person aged 18-65 years who received the Ad26.COV2.S COVID-19 vaccine or a placebo. J is TRBJ2-7 and V is TRBV11-2; D gene ambiguous. The CDR3: CASSLGTRNYEQYF. In DNA form, the CDR3 reads TGTGCCAGCAGCTTAGGGACGAGAAACTACGAGCAGTACTTC.